This T cell receptor beta chain was captured by sequencing in a study of blood T cell repertoires in COVID-19. Authors' processing steps: Amplification of reference gene primers was used by the study to estimate nucleated cell counts. Profiled with immunoSEQ multiplex PCR; TCRdb holds only in-frame clones, not every one. V and J calls and clone size are copied from that table; D and trimming were computed from the DNA. The sample includes around 480,000 clones, 88% seen only once; the top ten take roughly 13%. The CDR3 covers 12 residues. The J segment lost 10 bases and the V segment lost 6 bases, leaving 7 bases of the junction unmatched. Germline V gives CDR1 SQVTM, CDR2 ANQGSEA.

The V and J genes are TRBV29-1 and TRBJ2-1, with TRBD1 matching 9 bases. Sample: peripheral blood. This receptor was identified in a woman aged 50 to 65 with COVID-19, enrolled during active disease. The CDR3 DNA sequence: TGCAGCGTAAACAGGGGGCTGGGCGAGCAGTTCTTC. Its protein product is CSVNRGLGEQFF.